Below, 21 T cell receptor beta chains from the same sample are listed, as sequenced in a study of CD8 T cells in Susac syndrome. After extraction with the RNeasy kit, roughly 0.5 to 1 ug of the RNA was reverse transcribed using random hexamers. MiXCR, run by TCRdb on the immunoSEQ multiplex PCR reads, gives a single entry per CDR3 protein. The sample comprises around 190,000 distinct CDR3 sequences, about 95% of which are singletons, and around 0.16% rests with the top ten. The sample was CD8+ T cells from PBMCs. The receptor source for this set is a human donor with multiple sclerosis.

DNA of the CDR3: TGTGCCAGCAGTCTCAATCCTAGCGGGAGTTACAATGAGCAGTTCTTC. Protein product: CASSLNPSGSYNEQFF. The rearrangement links TRBV28 to TRBJ2-1; 10 nucleotides align to TRBD2. This CDR3 contains 16 residues. The germline CDR1 and CDR2 sequences are MDHEN and SYDVKM. Unmatched junction bases numbered 8, after V lost 5 bases and J lost 4 bases.

The chain combines TRBV29-1 with TRBJ2-1; 7 bases are a match to TRBD2. The CDR3 sequence is 16 residues long. With V trimmed by 2 bases and J by 4 bases, 11 bases remained unmatched. Germline CDR1 is SQVTM and CDR2 is ANQGSEA. The CDR3 coding sequence is TGCAGCGTTGAAAAGCCGGCTAGCGGAGCGTACAATGAGCAGTTCTTC. As protein: CSVEKPASGAYNEQFF.

A single count supports this clonotype. The CDR3 nucleotides are TGTGCCACCAGTCCAGGGTATGCAGATACGCAGTATTTT. It translates to CATSPGYADTQYF. The chain is built from TRBV24-1 and TRBJ2-3, with TRBD1 as a possible D gene (5 bases). The CDR3 runs to 13 residues. Germline CDR1 and CDR2: KGHDR and SFDVKD. V lost 6 bases and J 4 bases, leaving 10 bases between the germline ends.

The rearrangement uses TRBV20-1 and TRBJ2-3; the match to TRBD2 covers 9 bases. Germline CDR1 and CDR2: DFQATT and SNEGSKA (reference sequence). V lost 3 bases to trimming and J lost 2 bases; unmatched junction nucleotides: 9. The CDR3 has 16 amino acids. The CDR3 nucleotides read TGCAGTGCTAGCCTGCCTAGCGGGACCCTCACAGATACGCAGTATTTT. Its translation: CSASLPSGTLTDTQYF.

The chain recombines TRBV28 with TRBJ2-2, with 7 bases fitting TRBD2. This CDR3 is built from 19 residues. Unmatched junction bases numbered 14, after V lost 4 bases and J lost 0 bases. Germline CDR1 is MDHEN and CDR2 is SYDVKM. This chain's CDR3 is CASSSLLSPSGTNTGELFF. The CDR3 nucleotides read TGTGCCAGCAGTTCCCTCCTCTCGCCTAGCGGAACGAACACCGGGGAGCTGTTTTTT.

DNA for the CDR3: TGCAGTGCTAGAGTAATCGGAAAGCCTTTCTACGAGCAGTACTTC. The encoded protein is CSARVIGKPFYEQYF. This rearrangement joins TRBV20-1 to TRBJ2-7; D unresolved. Germline CDR1 is DFQATT and CDR2 is SNEGSKA (reference sequence). The V gene lost 1 base and the J gene lost 3 bases, with 16 bases spanning the gap. The length of the CDR3 is 15 residues.

V usage is TRBV29-1 and J usage is TRBJ1-2, with D possibly TRBD1 on 6 matching bases. From germline, CDR1 is SQVTM and CDR2 ANQGSEA. The CDR3 length is 12 residues. Between the trimmed V and J ends, which lost 7 bases and 7 bases, there was a span of 16 bases. This CDR3 is CSGVQGELGYTF. CDR3 in DNA: TGCAGCGGGGTACAGGGAGAACTTGGCTACACCTTC.

V and J are TRBV6-1 and TRBJ2-2; D call uncertain. The CDR3 has 11 residues. Germline CDR1 and CDR2: MNHNS and SASEGT. Trimming took off 6 bases at V and 5 bases at J, with 4 bases between the two ends. CDR3 DNA: TGTGCCAGCAGCATTACCGGGGAGCTGTTTTTT. Translation gives CASSITGELFF.

J is TRBJ1-1 and V is TRBV5-1, with D maybe TRBD1 (6 bases). This CDR3 contains 15 residues. V gave up 4 bases and J gave up 6 bases, with 19 bases separating them. Germline values: CDR1 SGHRS, CDR2 YFSETQ. The CDR3 here is CASSRKTGSQPEAFF. CDR3 nucleotide sequence: TGCGCCAGCAGCAGAAAAACAGGGTCTCAGCCTGAAGCTTTCTTT.

The V gene is TRBV20-1, the J gene TRBJ2-1, with a possible D match to TRBD2 (5 bases). Trimming removed 0 bases from V and 4 bases from J, with 16 bases in between. CDR1 and CDR2 (germline): DFQATT, SNEGSKA (reference sequence). The CDR3 is 16 amino acids. CDR3 amino acids: CSARDRSSGNYNEQFF. CDR3 DNA sequence: TGCAGTGCTAGAGATCGGTCCAGCGGAAATTACAATGAGCAGTTCTTC.

The chain recombines TRBV20-1 with TRBJ2-1, with TRBD2 as a possible D gene (5 bases). V was shortened by 3 bases and J by 5 bases, with 14 bases between the two germline ends. The CDR3 has 14 residues. Germline V gives CDR1 DFQATT, CDR2 SNEGSKA (reference sequence). The CDR3 here is CSARRTPRDNEQFF. CDR3 nucleotide sequence: TGCAGTGCTAGGAGGACTCCGAGGGACAATGAGCAGTTCTTC.

This chain connects TRBV19 to TRBJ2-2; unclear D gene. Germline assignment: CDR1 LNHDA and CDR2 SQIVND (reference sequence). V was pared by 3 bases and J by 8 bases, with 10 bases between. The CDR3 length is 13 residues. CDR3 sequence: CASSMAEVGELFF. The CDR3 DNA reads TGTGCCAGTAGTATGGCTGAGGTGGGGGAGCTGTTTTTT.

The J gene is TRBJ2-3, the V gene TRBV12-5; 8 bases map to TRBD2. CDR3 length: 15 amino acids. Germline V gives CDR1 LGHNT, CDR2 FRNRAP. After removal of 11 bases from V and 6 bases from J, the junction contained 16 bases not matched to a gene. As DNA, the CDR3 is TGTGCTGGAAGTTATCGGGGGGGTCGAGGGGATACGCAGTATTTT. Amino acid sequence: CAGSYRGGRGDTQYF.

The chain joins TRBV9 to TRBJ2-7; 7 bases fit TRBD1. The CDR3 is made up of 16 amino acids. Unmatched junction bases numbered 10, after V lost 0 bases and J lost 4 bases. CDR1 is SGDLS and CDR2 is YYNGEE in the germline V gene. The CDR3 reads CASSVGTGQKIYEQYF. DNA for the CDR3: TGTGCCAGCAGCGTAGGAACGGGACAGAAGATTTACGAGCAGTACTTC.

This clonotype was counted once. The J gene is TRBJ2-3, the V gene TRBV3-1; 8 bases map to TRBD2. Germline assignment: CDR1 LGHDT and CDR2 YNNKEL (reference sequence). The CDR3 extends over 17 amino acids. V gave up 5 bases and J gave up 0 bases; unmatched junction bases: 10. The CDR3 nucleotides are TGTGCCAGCAGCTTTACGATAGCGGGAAGGAGCACAGATACGCAGTATTTT. Its translation: CASSFTIAGRSTDTQYF.

This chain links TRBV6-5 with TRBJ1-2; a weak D match, TRBD1 (5 bases). CDR3 length equals 13 residues. Germline CDR1 is MNHEY and CDR2 is SVGAGI. The V end lost 6 bases, the J end lost 2 bases, and 10 bases lay between the germline ends. CDR3 sequence: CASRPTENYGYTF. The CDR3 bases are TGTGCCAGCAGACCGACAGAGAACTATGGCTACACCTTC.

This chain links TRBV20-1 with TRBJ2-1, with 7 bases matching TRBD2. V was clipped by 0 bases and J by 9 bases; unmatched bases: 5. CDR1 and CDR2 from the germline V gene are DFQATT and SNEGSKA (reference sequence). This CDR3 region has 13 residues. The CDR3 DNA is TGCAGTGCTAGAGATTTGGGGGGGACTGAGCAGTTCTTC. Its protein is CSARDLGGTEQFF.

Turning to this clonotype: At one boundary the junction diverges from the germline segment, which might be a read error. The V gene is TRBV12-5, the J gene TRBJ2-1; TRBD1 matches 10 bases. CDR1 and CDR2 (germline): LGHNT, FRNRAP. The CDR3 length is 18 residues. The CDR3 nucleotides read TGTGCTAGTGTTTTGGGACCAAGGGACAGGGGCTGGGATAATGAGCAGTTCTTC. Translated: CASVLGPRDRGWDNEQFF.

The chain couples TRBV5-6 to TRBJ2-5, with 10 bases identical to TRBD2. This CDR3 is built from 15 residues. Germline V gene data show CDR1 as SGHDT and CDR2 as YYEEEE. Trimming cost V 4 bases and J 1 base; bases outside gene matches: 4. CDR3 in amino acids: CASSRGTSVQETQYF. In nucleotides, the CDR3 is TGTGCCAGCAGCCGAGGGACTAGCGTCCAAGAGACCCAGTACTTC.

The J gene is TRBJ2-1, the V gene TRBV20-1; 10 bases match TRBD2. The CDR3 is 14 amino acids. Per germline, CDR1 DFQATT and CDR2 SNEGSKA (reference sequence). Germline trimming cut 3 bases from V and 4 bases from J; bases unmatched to any gene: 3. CDR3 sequence: CSASTSGMYNEQFF. The CDR3 region has the DNA TGCAGTGCTAGTACTAGCGGGATGTACAATGAGCAGTTCTTC.

This chain connects TRBV15 to TRBJ1-1, with D tentatively TRBD1 (6 bases). The V end lost 2 bases, the J end lost 1 base, and 17 bases lay between the germline ends. CDR3 length: 17 residues. The germline CDR1 and CDR2 sequences are LNHNV and YYDKDF (reference sequence). CDR3 nucleotide sequence: TGTGCCACCAGCAGAAGTATCAGGGGAACGGGGAACACTGAAGCTTTCTTT. The encoded protein is CATSRSIRGTGNTEAFF. Looking up the rest from reference TRBV15 and TRBJ1-1 gives the full variable domain: DAMVIQNPRYQVTQFGKPVTLSCSQTLNHNVMYWYQQKSSQAPKLLFHYYDKDFNNEADTPDNFQSRRPNTSFCFLDIRSPGLGDTAMYLCATSRSIRGTGNTEAFFGQGTRLTVV.